The clone carrying this TCR beta chain was seen only a few times. Its target is unknown. HTBI primers from iRepertoire and Arm-PCR of CDR3 regions yielded the TCR beta libraries. TCRdb independently ran MiXCR on the multiplex PCR reads; one entry per CDR3 protein. The sample contains around 250,000 distinct CDR3 sequences, over 20% of which appear only once. V gave up 6 bases and J gave up 4 bases, with 10 bases separating them. Germline V gene lookup returns CDR1 MDHEN and CDR2 SYDVKM. CDR3 length equals 13 residues. The data belong to a study of regulatory T cells in long-lasting Graves disease. Regarding time point: newly diagnosed GD, antithyroid drugs for less than 3 months. Construction of the TCR library relied on RNA isolated from PBMCs. Study-wide points: Accuracy might have suffered from few samples.

The rearrangement links TRBV28 to TRBJ1-5; D not resolved. This TCR was sampled from a female donor with Graves disease. Sequencing used peripheral blood mononuclear cells (PBMCs), obtained at new diagnosis, from a patient treated with antithyroid drugs. DNA of the CDR3: TGTGCCAGCAGAATCAAAATAAATCAGCCCCAGCATTTT. As protein: CASRIKINQPQHF. The full variable domain, with the rest looked up from reference TRBV28 and TRBJ1-5, is DVKVTQSSRYLVKRTGEKVFLECVQDMDHENMFWYRQDPGLGLRLIYFSYDVKMKEKGDIPEGYSVSREKKERFSLILESASTNQTSMYLCASRIKINQPQHFGDGTRLSIL.